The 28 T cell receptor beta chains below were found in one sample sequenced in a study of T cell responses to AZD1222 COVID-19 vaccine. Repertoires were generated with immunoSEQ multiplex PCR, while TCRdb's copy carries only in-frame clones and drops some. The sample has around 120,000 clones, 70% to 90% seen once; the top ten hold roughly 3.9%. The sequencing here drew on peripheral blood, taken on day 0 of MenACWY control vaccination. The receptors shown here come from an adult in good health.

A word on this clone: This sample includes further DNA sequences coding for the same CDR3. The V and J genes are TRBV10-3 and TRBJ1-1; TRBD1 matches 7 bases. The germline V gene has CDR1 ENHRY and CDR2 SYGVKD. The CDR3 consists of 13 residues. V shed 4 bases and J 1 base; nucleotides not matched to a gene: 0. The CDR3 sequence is CAISGTGNTEAFF. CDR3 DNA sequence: TGTGCCATCAGTGGGACAGGGAACACTGAAGCTTTCTTT.

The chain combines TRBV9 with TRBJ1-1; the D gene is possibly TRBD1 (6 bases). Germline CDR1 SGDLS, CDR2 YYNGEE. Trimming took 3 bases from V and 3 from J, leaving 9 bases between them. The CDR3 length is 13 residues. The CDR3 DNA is TGTGCCAGCAGCGCTACAGGGTACACTGAAGCTTTCTTT. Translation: CASSATGYTEAFF.

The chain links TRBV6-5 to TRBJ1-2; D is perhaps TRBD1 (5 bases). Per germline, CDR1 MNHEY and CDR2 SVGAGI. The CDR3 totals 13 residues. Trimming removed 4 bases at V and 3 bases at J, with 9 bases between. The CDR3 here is CASSFSGDYGYTF. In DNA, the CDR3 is TGTGCCAGCAGTTTTTCGGGGGACTATGGCTACACCTTC.

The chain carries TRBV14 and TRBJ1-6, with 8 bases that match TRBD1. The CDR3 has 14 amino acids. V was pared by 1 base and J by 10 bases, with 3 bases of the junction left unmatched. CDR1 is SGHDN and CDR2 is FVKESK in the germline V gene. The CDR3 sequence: CASSQATGGSPLHF. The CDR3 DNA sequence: TGTGCCAGCAGCCAAGCCACAGGGGGATCACCCCTCCACTTT.

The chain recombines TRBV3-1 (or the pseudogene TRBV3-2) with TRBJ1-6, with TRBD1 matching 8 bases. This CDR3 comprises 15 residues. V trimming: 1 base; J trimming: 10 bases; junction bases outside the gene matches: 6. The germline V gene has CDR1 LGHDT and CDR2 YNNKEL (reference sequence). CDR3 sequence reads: CASSQGPGGRSPLHF. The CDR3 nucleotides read TGTGCCAGCAGCCAAGGTCCAGGGGGCCGCTCACCCCTCCACTTT.

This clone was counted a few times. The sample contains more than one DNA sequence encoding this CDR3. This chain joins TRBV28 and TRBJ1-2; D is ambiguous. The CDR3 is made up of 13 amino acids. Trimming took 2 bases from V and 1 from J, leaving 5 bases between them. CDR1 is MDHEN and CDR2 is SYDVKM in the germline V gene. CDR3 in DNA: TGTGCCAGCAGTTTAGGGTTTAACTATGGCTACACCTTC. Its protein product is CASSLGFNYGYTF.

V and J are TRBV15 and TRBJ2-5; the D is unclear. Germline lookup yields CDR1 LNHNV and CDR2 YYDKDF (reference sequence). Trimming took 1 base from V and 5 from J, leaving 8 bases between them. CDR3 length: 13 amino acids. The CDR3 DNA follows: TGTGCCACCAGCAGAGGGGGTTACGAGACCCAGTACTTC. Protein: CATSRGGYETQYF.

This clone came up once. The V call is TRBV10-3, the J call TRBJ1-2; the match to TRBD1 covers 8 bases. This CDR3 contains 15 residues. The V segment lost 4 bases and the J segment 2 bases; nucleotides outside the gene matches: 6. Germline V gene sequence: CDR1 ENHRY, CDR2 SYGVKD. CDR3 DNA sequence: TGTGCCATCAGTGCCCGAGGGACAGGCAACTATGGCTACACCTTC. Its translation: CAISARGTGNYGYTF.

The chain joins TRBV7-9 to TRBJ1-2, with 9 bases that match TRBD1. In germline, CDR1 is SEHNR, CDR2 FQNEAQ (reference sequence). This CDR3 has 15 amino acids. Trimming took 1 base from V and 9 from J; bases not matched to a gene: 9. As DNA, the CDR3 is TGTGCCAGCAGCTTAGACGGGACAGGGCAGGATCGCTACACCTTC. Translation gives CASSLDGTGQDRYTF.

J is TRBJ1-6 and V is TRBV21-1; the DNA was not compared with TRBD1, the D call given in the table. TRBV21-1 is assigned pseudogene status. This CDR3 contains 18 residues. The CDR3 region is CASSKWGSYRDPNSPLHF. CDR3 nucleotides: TGTGCCAGCAGCAAATGGGGGTCGTACAGGGACCCAAATTCACCCCTCCACTTT.

CDR3 amino acids: CAIRGDVRGETQYF. CDR3 DNA: TGTGCCATCAGGGGGGATGTTAGGGGAGAGACCCAGTACTTC. This chain connects TRBV10-3 to TRBJ2-5; either TRBD1 or TRBD2 may supply D (5 bases each). V lost 6 bases and J 4 bases, leaving 15 bases between the germline ends. CDR3 size: 14 residues. Germline CDR1 ENHRY, CDR2 SYGVKD.

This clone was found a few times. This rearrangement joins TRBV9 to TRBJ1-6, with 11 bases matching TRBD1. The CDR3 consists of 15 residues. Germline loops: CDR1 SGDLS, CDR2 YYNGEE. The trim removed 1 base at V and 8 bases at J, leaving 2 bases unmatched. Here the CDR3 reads CASSVSGQGDSPLHF. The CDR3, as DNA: TGTGCCAGCAGCGTATCGGGACAGGGGGATTCACCCCTCCACTTT.

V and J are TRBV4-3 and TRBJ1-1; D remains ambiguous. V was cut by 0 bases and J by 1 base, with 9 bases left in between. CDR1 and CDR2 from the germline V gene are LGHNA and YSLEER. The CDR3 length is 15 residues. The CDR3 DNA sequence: TGCGCCAGCAGCCAAGATGAGGCAGCGAACACTGAAGCTTTCTTT. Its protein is CASSQDEAANTEAFF.

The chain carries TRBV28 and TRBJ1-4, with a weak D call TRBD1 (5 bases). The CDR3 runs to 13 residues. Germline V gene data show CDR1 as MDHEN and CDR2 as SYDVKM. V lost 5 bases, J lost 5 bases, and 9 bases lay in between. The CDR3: CASSPGRNEKLFF. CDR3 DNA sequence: TGTGCCAGCAGTCCGGGACGAAATGAAAAACTGTTTTTT.

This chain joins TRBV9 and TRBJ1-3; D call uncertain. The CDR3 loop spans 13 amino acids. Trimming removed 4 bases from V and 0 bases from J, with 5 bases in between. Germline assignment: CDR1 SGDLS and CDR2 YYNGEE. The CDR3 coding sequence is TGTGCCAGCAGCTCCCCCTCTGGAAACACCATATATTTT. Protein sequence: CASSSPSGNTIYF.

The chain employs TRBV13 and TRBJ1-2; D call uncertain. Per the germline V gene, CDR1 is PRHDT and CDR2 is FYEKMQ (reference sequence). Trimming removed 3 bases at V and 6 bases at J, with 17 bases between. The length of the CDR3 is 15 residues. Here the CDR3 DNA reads TGTGCCAGCAGCTTGACTTGGCAGAGCGCGGATGGCTACACCTTC. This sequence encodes CASSLTWQSADGYTF.

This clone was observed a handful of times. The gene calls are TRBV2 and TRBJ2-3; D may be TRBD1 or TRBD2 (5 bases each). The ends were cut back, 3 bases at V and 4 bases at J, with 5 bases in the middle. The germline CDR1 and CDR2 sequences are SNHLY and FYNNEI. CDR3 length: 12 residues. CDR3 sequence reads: CASSEGPDTQYF. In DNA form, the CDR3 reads TGTGCCAGCAGTGAGGGACCAGATACGCAGTATTTT.

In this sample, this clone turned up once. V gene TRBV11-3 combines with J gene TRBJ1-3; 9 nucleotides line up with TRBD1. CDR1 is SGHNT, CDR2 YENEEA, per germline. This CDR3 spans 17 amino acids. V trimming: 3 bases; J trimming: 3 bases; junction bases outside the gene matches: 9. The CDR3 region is CASSFGPGQGFGNTIYF. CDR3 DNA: TGTGCCAGCAGCTTTGGGCCGGGACAGGGTTTTGGAAACACCATATATTTT.

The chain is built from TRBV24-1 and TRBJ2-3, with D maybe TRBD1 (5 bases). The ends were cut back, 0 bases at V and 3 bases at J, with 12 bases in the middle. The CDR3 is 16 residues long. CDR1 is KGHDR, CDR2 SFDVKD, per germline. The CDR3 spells CATSDLGASKTDTQYF. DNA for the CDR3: TGTGCCACCAGTGATTTGGGGGCGTCAAAGACAGATACGCAGTATTTT.

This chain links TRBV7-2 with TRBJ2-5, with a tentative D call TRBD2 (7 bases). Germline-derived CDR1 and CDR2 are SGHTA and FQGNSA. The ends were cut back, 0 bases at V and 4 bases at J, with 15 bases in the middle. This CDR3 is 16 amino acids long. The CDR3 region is CASSLATQGGGETQYF. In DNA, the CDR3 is TGTGCCAGCAGCTTAGCAACGCAGGGAGGGGGAGAGACCCAGTACTTC.

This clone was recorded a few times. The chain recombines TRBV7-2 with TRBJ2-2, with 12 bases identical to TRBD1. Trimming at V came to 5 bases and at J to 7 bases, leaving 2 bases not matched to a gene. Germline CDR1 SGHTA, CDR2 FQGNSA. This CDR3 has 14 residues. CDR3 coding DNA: TGTGCCAGCAGCGGGACAGGGGGCATCGGGGAGCTGTTTTTT. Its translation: CASSGTGGIGELFF.

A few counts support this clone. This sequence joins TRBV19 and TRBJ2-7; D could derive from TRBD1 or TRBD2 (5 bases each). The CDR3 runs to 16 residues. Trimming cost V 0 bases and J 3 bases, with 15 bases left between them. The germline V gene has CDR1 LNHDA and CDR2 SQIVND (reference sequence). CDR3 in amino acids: CASSIDLFGASYEQYF. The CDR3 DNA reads TGTGCCAGTAGTATAGATCTATTCGGGGCCAGCTACGAGCAGTACTTC.

Here the CDR3 DNA reads TGTGCCAGCAGCTTGGCGACAGGGGTTAATTCACCCCTCCACTTT. Translation: CASSLATGVNSPLHF. The genes are TRBV5-5 and TRBJ1-6, with TRBD1 matching over 8 bases. This CDR3 region has 15 residues. The germline V gene encodes CDR1 SGHKS and CDR2 YYEKEE (reference sequence). V was pared by 0 bases and J by 6 bases, with 2 bases of the junction left unmatched.

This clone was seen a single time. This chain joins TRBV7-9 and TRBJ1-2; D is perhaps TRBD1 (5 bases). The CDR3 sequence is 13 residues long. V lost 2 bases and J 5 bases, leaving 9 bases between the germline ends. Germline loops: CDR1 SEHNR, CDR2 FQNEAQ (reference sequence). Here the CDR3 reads CASSLTYRYGYTF. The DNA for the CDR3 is TGTGCCAGCAGCTTAACATACAGGTATGGCTACACCTTC.

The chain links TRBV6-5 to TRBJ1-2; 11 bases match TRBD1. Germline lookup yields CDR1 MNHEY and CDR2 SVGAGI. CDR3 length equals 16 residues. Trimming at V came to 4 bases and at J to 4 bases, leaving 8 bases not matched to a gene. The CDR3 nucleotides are TGTGCCAGCAGTTTATTGGACAGGGGGCTCGGCTATGGCTACACCTTC. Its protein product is CASSLLDRGLGYGYTF.

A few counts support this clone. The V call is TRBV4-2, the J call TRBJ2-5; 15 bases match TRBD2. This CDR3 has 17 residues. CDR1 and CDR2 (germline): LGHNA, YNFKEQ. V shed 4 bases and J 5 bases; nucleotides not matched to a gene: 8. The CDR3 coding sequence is TGTGCCAGCAGCCCCCGGACTAGCGGGGGGGCTGGGGAGACCCAGTACTTC. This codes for CASSPRTSGGAGETQYF.

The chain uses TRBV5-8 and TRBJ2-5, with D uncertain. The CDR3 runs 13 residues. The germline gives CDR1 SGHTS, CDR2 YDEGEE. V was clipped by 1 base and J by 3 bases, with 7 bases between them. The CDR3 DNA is TGTGCCAGCAGCTTGTGGGCTAAAGAGACCCAGTACTTC. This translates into CASSLWAKETQYF.

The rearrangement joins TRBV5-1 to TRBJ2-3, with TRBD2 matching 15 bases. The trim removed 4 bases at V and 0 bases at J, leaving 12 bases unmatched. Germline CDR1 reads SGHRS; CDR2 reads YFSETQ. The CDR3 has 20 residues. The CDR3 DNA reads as TGCGCCAGCAGCGCCCAGGGACTAGCGGGGGGTCTTTCTAGCACAGATACGCAGTATTTT. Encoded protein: CASSAQGLAGGLSSTDTQYF.